Listed below are T cell receptor beta chains from one sample, sequenced in a study of T cell responses to AZD1222 COVID-19 vaccine. Data came from immunoSEQ multiplex PCR; TCRdb stores just in-frame clones and leaves some out. The data show 150,000 to 200,000 clones, around 90% seen once. Source: peripheral blood, taken on day 0 of AZD1222 vaccination. These receptor sequences come from an adult in good health. The CDR3 runs from the conserved cysteine through the conserved F or W. The D gene is left open where the match is weak. Where a row states a size, it is once, few, many or the class of an expanded clone; other rows omit it.

j_call v_call clone_size d_call cdr3_nt cdr3_aa
TRBJ2-2 TRBV5-1 - TRBD2 TGCGCCAGCAGCTTGGGTGCCGGGGGGGCCGACACCGGGGAGCTGTTTTTT CASSLGAGGADTGELFF
TRBJ2-3 TRBV7-2 - - TGTGCCAGCAGCTTGGACGGTACCACAGATACGCAGTATTTT CASSLDGTTDTQYF
TRBJ2-5 TRBV5-4 - - TGTGCCAGCAACAGAGCGTTGGAAAAAGAGACCCAGTACTTC CASNRALEKETQYF
TRBJ1-1 TRBV4-2 - - TGTGCCAGCAGCCACCTTGATGGGGGAAGGGGCACTGAAGCTTTCTTT CASSHLDGGRGTEAFF
TRBJ2-4 TRBV4-1 - TRBD2 TGCGCCAGCAGCCAAGTGGGCGGGAGAGGAAACATTCAGTACTTC CASSQVGGRGNIQYF
TRBJ2-7 TRBV7-8 - TRBD2 TGTGCCAGCAGCTTAGTAACGCGGGAGGCCTACGAGCAGTACTTC CASSLVTREAYEQYF
TRBJ2-1 TRBV6-4 once - TGTGCCAGCAGTCCGGGAAAGGGGCAGACCAATGAGCAGTTCTTC CASSPGKGQTNEQFF
TRBJ1-4 TRBV7-8 few - TGTGCCAGCAGCTGGTCGACAGCAACTAATGAAAAACTGTTTTTT CASSWSTATNEKLFF
TRBJ2-3 TRBV7-2 once TRBD2 TGTGCCAGCAGCTCGAGGACTAGCGGGGTCCGCACAGATACGCAGTATTTT CASSSRTSGVRTDTQYF
TRBJ1-4 TRBV5-1 - - TGCGCCAGCAACCAACCCGAGGGGGTCGGCCCTGAAAAACTGTTTTTT CASNQPEGVGPEKLFF
TRBJ2-7 TRBV5-6 once - TGTGCCAGCAGCCCACCACACAACACGGGCGAGCAGTACTTC CASSPPHNTGEQYF
TRBJ2-1 TRBV5-4 - TRBD2 TGTGCCAGCAGCTTGGCTGCTAGCGGGAGAAGCAATGAGCAGTTCTTC CASSLAASGRSNEQFF
TRBJ1-1 TRBV5-1 - - TGCGCCAGCAGCTTCGGCCCGAACACTGAAGCTTTCTTT CASSFGPNTEAFF
TRBJ1-2 TRBV6-2/TRBV6-3 - - TGTGCCAGCAGTTTCGGACGTAAGATTAGGGGATATGGCTACACCTTC CASSFGRKIRGYGYTF
TRBJ1-1 TRBV7-2 - - TGTGCCAGCAGCTTACAGGGTGTGGGGAACACTGAAGCTTTCTTT CASSLQGVGNTEAFF
TRBJ2-7 TRBV5-1 - - TGCGCCAGCAGCTTGGTGGGCAGGACCTCCTACGAGCAGTACTTC CASSLVGRTSYEQYF
TRBJ1-4 TRBV30 - - TGTGCCTGGAGTGTACGGGGGGCCGATGAAAAACTGTTTTTT CAWSVRGADEKLFF
TRBJ1-1 TRBV10-1 - - TGCGCCAGCAGTGACCCCCTAGGAGAAGCTTTCTTT CASSDPLGEAFF
TRBJ1-5 TRBV5-1 - TRBD1 TGCGCCAGCAGCGACAGGGGGCTAGATCAGCCCCAGCATTTT CASSDRGLDQPQHF
TRBJ2-5 TRBV11-2 - - TGTGCCAGCAGCCCCGGAAGGGGAGAGACCCAGTACTTC CASSPGRGETQYF
TRBJ2-7 TRBV6-1 - TRBD2 TGTGCCAGCAGTGAAAGCAGCGGGACCTCCTACGAGCAGTACTTC CASSESSGTSYEQYF
TRBJ2-3 TRBV27 once TRBD2 TGTGCCAGCAGTTTGGGGGGGGTTAGAGATACGCAGTATTTT CASSLGGVRDTQYF
TRBJ1-4 TRBV30 - - TGTGCCTGGAGTGAGGGTCGGGGTGAAAAACTGTTTTTT CAWSEGRGEKLFF
TRBJ1-5 TRBV10-3 - - TGTGCCATCTCCGGGGGAGGGGATCAGCCCCAGCATTTT CAISGGGDQPQHF
TRBJ1-2 TRBV18 - TRBD1 TGTGCCAGCTCCCCTTTGAAGACAGGGGATCGCTATGGCTACACCTTC CASSPLKTGDRYGYTF
TRBJ1-2 TRBV27 - - TGTGCCAGCAGTGGGGGACCGGGCTATGGCTACACCTTC CASSGGPGYGYTF
TRBJ1-2 TRBV21-1 - - TGTGCCAGCAGCAAAGCCATACAGAGAGTCTATGGCTACACCTTC CASSKAIQRVYGYTF
TRBJ2-2 TRBV15 - - TGTGCCACCAGCAGAGATTTTGACGCACTAGCTTACACCGGGGAGCTGTTTTTT CATSRDFDALAYTGELFF
TRBJ1-1 TRBV7-6 - - TGTGCCAGCAGCTTAGGGTCTGGGCAGAAAAACACTGAAGCTTTCTTT CASSLGSGQKNTEAFF
TRBJ1-1 TRBV29-1 - - TGCAGCGTTGCCATGGGCGGCAGGGGAGAAGCTTTCTTT CSVAMGGRGEAFF
TRBJ2-3 TRBV5-1 - - TGCGCCAGCAGCTCCCTTGGGGGAAGCACAGATACGCAGTATTTT CASSSLGGSTDTQYF
TRBJ1-2 TRBV6-2/TRBV6-3 - - TGTGCCAGCAGTTACTCGACTGGCTGGGAACCTGCCTATGGCTACACCTTC CASSYSTGWEPAYGYTF
TRBJ1-2 TRBV29-1 - TRBD1 TGCAGCGTTGAAGACTCGACAGGGGGCTATGGCTACACCTTC CSVEDSTGGYGYTF
TRBJ1-3 TRBV5-1 - - TGCGCCAGCAGCTACCGACAGGACTTCTCTGGAAACACCATATATTTT CASSYRQDFSGNTIYF
TRBJ2-3 TRBV11-2 once - TGTGCCAGCAGCTTAGATGCCTTGACTAGTTCCCCAGATACGCAGTATTTT CASSLDALTSSPDTQYF
TRBJ1-1 TRBV7-9 - - TGTGCCAGCAGCCTGGCCGGGACTGAAGCTTTCTTT CASSLAGTEAFF
TRBJ2-7 TRBV5-1 - TRBD2 TGCGCCAGTACCACCGGGACTAGCGGGAGGTACGAGCAGTACTTC CASTTGTSGRYEQYF
TRBJ2-1 TRBV11-3 - - TGTGCCAGCAGTTCGCAGAGCTCCTACAATGAGCAGTTCTTC CASSSQSSYNEQFF
TRBJ2-2 TRBV24-1 once TRBD2 TGTGCCACCAGTGATTTCAGCGGGAGCGTCACCGGGGAGCTGTTTTTT CATSDFSGSVTGELFF
TRBJ2-3 TRBV9 - - TGTGCCAGCAGCTTAAGCTGGGATACGCAGTATTTT CASSLSWDTQYF
TRBJ2-3 TRBV28 - - TGTGCCAGCAGGACTAGCACAGATACGCAGTATTTT CASRTSTDTQYF